These T cell receptor beta chains were read from a single sample in a study of neoadjuvant anti-PD-1 for oral cavity cancer. This table comes from immunoSEQ multiplex PCR, and its TCRdb copy is limited to in-frame clones, with some not included. The table includes about 8,300 clones, about 53% detected once. Sequences were derived from tumor tissue, sampled before nivolumab (anti-PD-1) treatment. These receptors were collected from a person between 40 and 85 years old with oral cavity squamous cell carcinoma. Both conserved end residues are part of each CDR3. D genes are given only for firm matches. Size values are once, few and many counts, or a class for expanded clones, and some rows have none.

TRBD1,14,TRBJ1-1,TRBV9,-,TGTGCCAGCAGCGGCGGACAGGGGCACACTGAAGCTTTCTTT,CASSGGQGHTEAFF
TRBD1,12,TRBJ2-7,TRBV27,-,TGTGCCAGCAGTACCCTCAGGGGGGAGCAGTACTTC,CASSTLRGEQYF
-,17,TRBJ1-5,TRBV27,-,TGTGCCAGCAGTGCCTTTGACCCAGGGGTCCTGCGTCGGCCCCAGCATTTT,CASSAFDPGVLRRPQHF
-,18,TRBJ2-1,TRBV11-2,-,TGTGCCAGCAGCTTAGCTGGACGGAGCGGGCGCTCCTACAATGAGCAGTTCTTC,CASSLAGRSGRSYNEQFF
TRBD2,15,TRBJ2-1,TRBV27,few,TGTGCCAGCAGTTTTAGCGGGAGCTCCTACAATGAGCAGTTCTTC,CASSFSGSSYNEQFF
TRBD1,13,TRBJ2-7,TRBV6-1,-,TGTGCCAGCAGCAAGGGACAGATTTACGAGCAGTACTTC,CASSKGQIYEQYF
-,18,TRBJ2-2,TRBV7-6,-,TGTGCCAGCAGCTCACCCGGCGGTAGCCTCACGGGGAGCGGGGAGCTGTTTTTT,CASSSPGGSLTGSGELFF
-,16,TRBJ1-1,TRBV7-6,-,TGTGCCAGCAGCTTGGGAAGTGGAATACTGAACACTGAAGCTTTCTTT,CASSLGSGILNTEAFF
-,14,TRBJ2-2,TRBV6-1,-,TGTGCCAGCAACCCGTATAGGAACACCGGGGAGCTGTTTTTT,CASNPYRNTGELFF
-,12,TRBJ1-2,TRBV30,few,TGTGCCTGGAGTTGGGGAAACTATGGCTACACCTTC,CAWSWGNYGYTF
-,13,TRBJ1-4,TRBV10-3,-,TGTGCCATCCAGTCGGCCCCTAATGAAAAACTGTTTTTT,CAIQSAPNEKLFF
-,13,TRBJ2-2,TRBV14,few,TGTGCCAGCAGCCTAATCCTCGCCGGGGAGCTGTTTTTT,CASSLILAGELFF
-,14,TRBJ2-3,TRBV9,-,TGTGCCAGCAGCGGGGGGAGTGGCACAGATACGCAGTATTTT,CASSGGSGTDTQYF
-,15,TRBJ2-2,TRBV7-9,-,TGTGCCAGCAGCCACCCACAGGTTATCACCGGGGAGCTGTTTTTT,CASSHPQVITGELFF
TRBD2,14,TRBJ2-7,TRBV2,few,TGTGCCAGCAGTGAAGAGGCGGGAGCATACGAGCAGTACTTC,CASSEEAGAYEQYF
-,14,TRBJ2-7,TRBV6-5,-,TGTGCCAGCACCGAACGACAGGGGAGGGGCGAGCAGTACTTC,CASTERQGRGEQYF
TRBD1,15,TRBJ1-5,TRBV19,-,TGTGCCACACTTCGGACAGGGGAAAGTAATCAGCCCCAGCATTTT,CATLRTGESNQPQHF
-,14,TRBJ2-5,TRBV27,-,TGTGCCAGCAGTTTAGTCGGCGGCCAAGAGACCCAGTACTTC,CASSLVGGQETQYF
TRBD1,19,TRBJ1-4,TRBV28,-,TGTGCCAGCAGTTTGCTGACAGGGGGCGCAGAATTAACTAATGAAAAACTGTTTTTT,CASSLLTGGAELTNEKLFF
-,14,TRBJ2-7,TRBV19,-,TGTGCCAGTAGTATAGATCCGAATCTAAGAGAGCAGTACTTC,CASSIDPNLREQYF
-,12,TRBJ2-2,TRBV30,once,TGTGCCTGGAGTGTAAGCACCGGGGAGCTGTTTTTT,CAWSVSTGELFF
-,14,TRBJ1-5,TRBV30,-,TGTGCCTGGAGTGTACCTGGGGGCAATCAGCCCCAGCATTTT,CAWSVPGGNQPQHF
-,14,TRBJ2-5,TRBV29-1,once,TGCAGCGTTGAAGATCAGGTGCAGGGGCAGACCCAGTACTTC,CSVEDQVQGQTQYF
TRBD1,16,TRBJ1-3,TRBV28,medium-sized,TGTGCCAGCAGCCGACTAGGGGACAGCTCTGGAAACACCATATATTTT,CASSRLGDSSGNTIYF
-,14,TRBJ2-2,TRBV13,-,TGTGCCAGCAGCCAAGGGAAAAACACCGGGGAGCTGTTTTTT,CASSQGKNTGELFF
TRBD2,14,TRBJ2-2,TRBV11-1,-,TGTGCCAGCAGCTCTAGCGGGGTTACCGGGGAGCTGTTTTTT,CASSSSGVTGELFF